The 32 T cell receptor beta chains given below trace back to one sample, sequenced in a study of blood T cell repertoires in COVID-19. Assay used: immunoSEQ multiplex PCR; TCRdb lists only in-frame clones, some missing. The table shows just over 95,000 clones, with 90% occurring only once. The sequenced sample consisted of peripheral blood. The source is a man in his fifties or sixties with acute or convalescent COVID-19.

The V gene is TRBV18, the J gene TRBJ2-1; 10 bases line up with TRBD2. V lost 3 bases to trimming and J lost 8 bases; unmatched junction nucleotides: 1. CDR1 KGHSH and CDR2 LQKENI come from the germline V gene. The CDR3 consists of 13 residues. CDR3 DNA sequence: TGTGCCAGCTCACCGGGACTAGCGTATGAGCAGTTCTTC. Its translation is CASSPGLAYEQFF.

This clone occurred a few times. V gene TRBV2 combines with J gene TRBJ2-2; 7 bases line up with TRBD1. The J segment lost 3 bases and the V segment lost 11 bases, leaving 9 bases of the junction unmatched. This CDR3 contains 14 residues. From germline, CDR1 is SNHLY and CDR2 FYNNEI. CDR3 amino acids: CAGRRQGDTGELFF. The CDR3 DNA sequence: TGTGCCGGGCGGCGGCAGGGGGACACCGGGGAGCTGTTTTTT.

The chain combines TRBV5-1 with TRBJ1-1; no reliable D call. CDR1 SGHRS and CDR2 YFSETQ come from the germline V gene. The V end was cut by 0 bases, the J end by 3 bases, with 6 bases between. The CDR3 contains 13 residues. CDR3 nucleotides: TGCGCCAGCAGCTTGGACGGGGACACTGAAGCTTTCTTT. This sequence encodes CASSLDGDTEAFF. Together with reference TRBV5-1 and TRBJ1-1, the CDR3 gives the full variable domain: KAGVTQTPRYLIKTRGQQVTLSCSPISGHRSVSWYQQTPGQGLQFLFEYFSETQRNKGNFPGRFSGRQFSNSRSEMNVSTLELGDSALYLCASSLDGDTEAFFGQGTRLTVV.

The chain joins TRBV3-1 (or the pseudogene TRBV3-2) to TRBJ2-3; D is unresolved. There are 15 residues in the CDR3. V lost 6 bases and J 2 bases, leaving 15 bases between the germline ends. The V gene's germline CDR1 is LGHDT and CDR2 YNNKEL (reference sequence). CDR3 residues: CASSPLRKNTDTQYF. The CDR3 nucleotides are TGTGCCAGCAGTCCCCTGAGAAAAAACACAGATACGCAGTATTTT.

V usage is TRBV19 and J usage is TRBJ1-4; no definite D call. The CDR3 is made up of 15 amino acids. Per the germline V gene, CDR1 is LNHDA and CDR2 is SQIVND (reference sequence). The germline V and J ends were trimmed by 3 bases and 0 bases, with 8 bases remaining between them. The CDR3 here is CASSISGATNEKLFF. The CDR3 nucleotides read TGTGCCAGTAGTATTTCGGGAGCAACTAATGAAAAACTGTTTTTT.

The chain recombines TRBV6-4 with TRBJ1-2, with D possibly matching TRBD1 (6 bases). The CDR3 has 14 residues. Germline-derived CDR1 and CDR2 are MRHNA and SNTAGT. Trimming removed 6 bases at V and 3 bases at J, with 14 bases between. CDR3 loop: CASSYRDGDYGYTF. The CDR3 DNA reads TGTGCCAGCAGCTACAGGGATGGGGACTATGGCTACACCTTC.

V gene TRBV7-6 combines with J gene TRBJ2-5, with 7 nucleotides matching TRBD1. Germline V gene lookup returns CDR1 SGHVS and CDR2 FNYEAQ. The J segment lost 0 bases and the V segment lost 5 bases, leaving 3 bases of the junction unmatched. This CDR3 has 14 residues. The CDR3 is CASSKDRDQETQYF. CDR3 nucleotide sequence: TGTGCCAGCAGCAAAGACAGGGACCAAGAGACCCAGTACTTC.

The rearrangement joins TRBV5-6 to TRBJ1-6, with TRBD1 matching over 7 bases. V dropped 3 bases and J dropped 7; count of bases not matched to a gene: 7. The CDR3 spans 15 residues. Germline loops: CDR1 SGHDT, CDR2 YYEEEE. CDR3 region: CASSYHDRENSPLHF. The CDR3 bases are TGTGCCAGCAGCTACCACGACAGGGAGAATTCACCCCTCCACTTT.

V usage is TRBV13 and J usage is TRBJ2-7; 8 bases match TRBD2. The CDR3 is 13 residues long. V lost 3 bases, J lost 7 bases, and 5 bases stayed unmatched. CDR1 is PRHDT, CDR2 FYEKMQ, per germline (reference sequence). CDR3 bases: TGTGCCAGCAGCTTGAGACTAGCGTTTGAGCAGTACTTC. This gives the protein CASSLRLAFEQYF.

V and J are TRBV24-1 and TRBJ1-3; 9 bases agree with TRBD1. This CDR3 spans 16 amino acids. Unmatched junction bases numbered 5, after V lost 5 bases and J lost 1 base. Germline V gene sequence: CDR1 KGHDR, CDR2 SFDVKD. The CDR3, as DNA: TGTGCCACCAGTGGGGGACAGGGCAAATCTGGAAACACCATATATTTT. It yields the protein CATSGGQGKSGNTIYF.

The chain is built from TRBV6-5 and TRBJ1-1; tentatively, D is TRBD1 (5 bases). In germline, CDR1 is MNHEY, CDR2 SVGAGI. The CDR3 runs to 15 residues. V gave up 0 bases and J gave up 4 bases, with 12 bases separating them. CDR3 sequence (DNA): TGTGCCAGCAGTTACTCGGGCGGGGCCCCCACTGAAGCTTTCTTT. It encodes CASSYSGGAPTEAFF.

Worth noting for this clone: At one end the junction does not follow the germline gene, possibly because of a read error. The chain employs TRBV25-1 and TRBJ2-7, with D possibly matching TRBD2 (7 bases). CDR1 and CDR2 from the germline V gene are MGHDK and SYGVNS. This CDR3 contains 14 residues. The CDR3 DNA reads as TGTGCCAGCAGTGAATGGGGGGGCCCCTACGAGCAGTGCTTC. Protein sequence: CASSEWGGPYEQCF.

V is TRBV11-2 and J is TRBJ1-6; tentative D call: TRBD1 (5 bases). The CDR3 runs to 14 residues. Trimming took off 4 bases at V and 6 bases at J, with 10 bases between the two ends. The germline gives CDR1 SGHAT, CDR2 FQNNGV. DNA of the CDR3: TGTGCCAGCAGCTCCCAGGGTAGTAATTCACCCCTCCACTTT. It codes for CASSSQGSNSPLHF.

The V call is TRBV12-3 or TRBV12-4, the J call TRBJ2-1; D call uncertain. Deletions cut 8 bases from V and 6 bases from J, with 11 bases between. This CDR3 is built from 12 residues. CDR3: CASSPPGNEQFF. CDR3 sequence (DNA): TGTGCCAGCTCTCCCCCAGGCAATGAGCAGTTCTTC.

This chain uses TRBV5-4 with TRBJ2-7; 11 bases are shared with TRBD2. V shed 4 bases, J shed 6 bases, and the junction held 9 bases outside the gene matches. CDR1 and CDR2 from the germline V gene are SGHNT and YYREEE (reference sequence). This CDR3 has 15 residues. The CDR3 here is CASSRTSGRGREQYF. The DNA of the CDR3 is TGTGCCAGCAGCCGTACTAGCGGGAGAGGCCGCGAGCAGTACTTC.

The CDR3 here is CASSGLLGATTDTQYF. CDR3 nucleotides: TGTGCCAGCAGTGGTTTATTGGGGGCAACCACAGATACGCAGTATTTT. The chain employs TRBV25-1 and TRBJ2-3; weak D call: TRBD1 (6 bases). Trimming stripped 4 bases from V and 2 bases from J, with 16 bases between. The length of the CDR3 is 16 residues. Germline CDR1 is MGHDK and CDR2 is SYGVNS.

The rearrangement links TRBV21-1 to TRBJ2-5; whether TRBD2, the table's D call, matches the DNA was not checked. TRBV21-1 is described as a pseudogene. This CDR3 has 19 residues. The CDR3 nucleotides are TGTGCCAGCAGCAATGGCCTAGCGGGCTCCCCGTTGAGGGAAGAGACCCAGTACTTC. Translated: CASSNGLAGSPLREETQYF.

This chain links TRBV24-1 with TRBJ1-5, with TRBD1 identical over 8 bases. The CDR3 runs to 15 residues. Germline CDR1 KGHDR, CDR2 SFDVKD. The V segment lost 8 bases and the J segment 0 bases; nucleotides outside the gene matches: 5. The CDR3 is CATNAGGVSNQPQHF. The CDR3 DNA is TGTGCCACCAACGCAGGGGGCGTTAGCAATCAGCCCCAGCATTTT.

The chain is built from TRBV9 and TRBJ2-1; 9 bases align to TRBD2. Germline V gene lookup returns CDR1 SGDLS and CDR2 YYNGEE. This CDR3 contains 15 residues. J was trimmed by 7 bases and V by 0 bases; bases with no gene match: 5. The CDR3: CASSVGGGRENEQFF. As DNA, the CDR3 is TGTGCCAGCAGCGTAGGGGGCGGGAGGGAAAATGAGCAGTTCTTC.

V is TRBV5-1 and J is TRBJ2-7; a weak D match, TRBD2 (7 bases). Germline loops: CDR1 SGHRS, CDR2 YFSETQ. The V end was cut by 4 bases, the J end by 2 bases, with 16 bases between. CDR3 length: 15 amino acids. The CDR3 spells CASSGGAGAAYEQYF. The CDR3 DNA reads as TGCGCCAGCAGCGGGGGGGCAGGGGCTGCCTACGAGCAGTACTTC. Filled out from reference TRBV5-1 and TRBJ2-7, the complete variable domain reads KAGVTQTPRYLIKTRGQQVTLSCSPISGHRSVSWYQQTPGQGLQFLFEYFSETQRNKGNFPGRFSGRQFSNSRSEMNVSTLELGDSALYLCASSGGAGAAYEQYFGPGTRLTVT.

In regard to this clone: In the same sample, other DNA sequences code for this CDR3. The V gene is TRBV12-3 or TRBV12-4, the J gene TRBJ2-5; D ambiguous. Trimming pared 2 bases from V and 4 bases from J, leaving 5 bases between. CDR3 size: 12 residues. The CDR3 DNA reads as TGTGCCAGCAGTTTACGAGGAGAGACCCAGTACTTC. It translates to CASSLRGETQYF.

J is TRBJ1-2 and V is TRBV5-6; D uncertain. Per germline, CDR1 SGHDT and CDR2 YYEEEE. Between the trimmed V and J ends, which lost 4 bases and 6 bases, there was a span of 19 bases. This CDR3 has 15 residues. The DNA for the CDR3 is TGTGCCAGCAGCCGTATCACATGGTTAAACCATGGCTACACCTTC. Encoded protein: CASSRITWLNHGYTF.

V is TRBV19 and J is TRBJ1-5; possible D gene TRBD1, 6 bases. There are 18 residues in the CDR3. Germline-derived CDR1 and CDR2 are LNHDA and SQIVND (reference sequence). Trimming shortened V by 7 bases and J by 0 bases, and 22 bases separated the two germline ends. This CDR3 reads CASNFETGTAYSNQPQHF. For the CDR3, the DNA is TGTGCCAGTAATTTCGAGACAGGTACCGCCTATAGCAATCAGCCCCAGCATTTT.

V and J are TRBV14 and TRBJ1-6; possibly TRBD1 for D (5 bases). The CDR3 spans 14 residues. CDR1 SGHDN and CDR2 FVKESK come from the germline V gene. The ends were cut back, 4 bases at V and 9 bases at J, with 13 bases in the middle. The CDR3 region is CASSRTAGLSPLHF. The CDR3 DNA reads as TGTGCCAGCAGCCGGACCGCGGGGCTTTCACCCCTCCACTTT.

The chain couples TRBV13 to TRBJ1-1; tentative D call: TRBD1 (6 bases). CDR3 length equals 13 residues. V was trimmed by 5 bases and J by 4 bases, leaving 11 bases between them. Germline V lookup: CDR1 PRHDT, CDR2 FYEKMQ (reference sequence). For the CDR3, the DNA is TGTGCCAGCAGCATGGACAGAGGCACTGAAGCTTTCTTT. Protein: CASSMDRGTEAFF.

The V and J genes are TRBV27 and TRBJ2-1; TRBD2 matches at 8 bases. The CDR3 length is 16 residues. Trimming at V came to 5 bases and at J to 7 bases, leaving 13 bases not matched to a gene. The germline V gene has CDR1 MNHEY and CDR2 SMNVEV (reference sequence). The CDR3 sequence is CASSKLAGKLGNEQFF. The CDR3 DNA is TGTGCCAGCAGTAAATTAGCGGGAAAACTTGGGAATGAGCAGTTCTTC.

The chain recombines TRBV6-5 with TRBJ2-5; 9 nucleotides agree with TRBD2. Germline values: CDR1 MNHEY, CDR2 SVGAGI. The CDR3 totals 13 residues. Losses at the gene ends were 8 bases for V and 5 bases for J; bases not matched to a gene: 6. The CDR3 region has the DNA TGTGCCAGCGTATCTAGCGGGACTGAGACCCAGTACTTC. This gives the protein CASVSSGTETQYF.

CDR3 protein: CAISLLAGPYEQYF. DNA for the CDR3: TGTGCCATCAGTCTACTAGCGGGACCGTACGAGCAGTACTTC. The rearrangement joins TRBV10-3 to TRBJ2-7, with TRBD2 matching 10 bases. CDR1 ENHRY and CDR2 SYGVKD come from the germline V gene. J gave up 4 bases and V 5 bases, and 5 bases lay outside the gene matches. This CDR3 contains 14 residues.

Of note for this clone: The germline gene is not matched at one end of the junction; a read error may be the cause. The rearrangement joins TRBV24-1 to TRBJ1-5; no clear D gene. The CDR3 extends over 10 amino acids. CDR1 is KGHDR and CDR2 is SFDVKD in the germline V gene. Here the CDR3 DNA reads TGTGCCACCAGTGTTCAGGCCCAGCATTTT. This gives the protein CATSVQAQHF.

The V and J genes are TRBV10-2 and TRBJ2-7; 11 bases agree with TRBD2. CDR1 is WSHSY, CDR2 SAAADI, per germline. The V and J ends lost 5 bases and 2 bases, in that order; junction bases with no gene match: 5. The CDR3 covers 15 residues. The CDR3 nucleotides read TGCGCCAGCAGTACCACTAGCGGGAGAACCTACGAGCAGTACTTC. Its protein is CASSTTSGRTYEQYF.

CDR3 sequence reads: CASSPDGDRNVYGYTF. The CDR3 nucleotides read TGTGCCAGCTCACCCGACGGGGACAGGAATGTCTATGGCTACACCTTC. The chain couples TRBV18 to TRBJ1-2, with 8 bases fitting TRBD1. Germline V gives CDR1 KGHSH, CDR2 LQKENI. The V and J ends lost 3 bases and 4 bases, in that order; junction bases with no gene match: 10. This CDR3 has 16 amino acids.

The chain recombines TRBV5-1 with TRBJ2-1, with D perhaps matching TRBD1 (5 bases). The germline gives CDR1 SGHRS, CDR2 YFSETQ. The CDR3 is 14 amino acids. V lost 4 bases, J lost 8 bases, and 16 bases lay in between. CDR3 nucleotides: TGCGCCAGCAGCACCATCCCTCAGGGCGATGAGCAGTTCTTC. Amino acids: CASSTIPQGDEQFF.